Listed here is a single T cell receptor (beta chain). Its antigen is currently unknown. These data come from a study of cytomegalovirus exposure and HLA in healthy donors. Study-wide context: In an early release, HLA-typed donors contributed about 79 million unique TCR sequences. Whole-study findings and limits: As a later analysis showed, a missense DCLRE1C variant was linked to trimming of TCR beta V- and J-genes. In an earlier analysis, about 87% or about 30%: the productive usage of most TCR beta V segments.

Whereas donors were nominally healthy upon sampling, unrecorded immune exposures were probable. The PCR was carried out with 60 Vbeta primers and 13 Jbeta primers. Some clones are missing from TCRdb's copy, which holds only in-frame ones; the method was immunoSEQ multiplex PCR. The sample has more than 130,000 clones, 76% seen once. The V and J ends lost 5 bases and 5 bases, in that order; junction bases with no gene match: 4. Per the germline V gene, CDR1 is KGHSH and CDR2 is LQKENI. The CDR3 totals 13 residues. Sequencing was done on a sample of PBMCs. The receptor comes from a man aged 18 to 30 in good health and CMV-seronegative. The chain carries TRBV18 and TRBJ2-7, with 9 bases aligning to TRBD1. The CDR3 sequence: CASSWGQGNEQYF. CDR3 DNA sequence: TGTGCCAGCTCATGGGGACAGGGCAACGAGCAGTACTTC.